This T cell receptor beta chain was captured in a study of CXCR3-negative and CXCR3-positive naive CD8 T cells. Study-level findings and limits: CXCR3 levels fell partly with cryopreservation; most assays relied on fresh PBMCs. The study found more hydrophobic TRB CDR3s in CXCR3-positive naive cells than in CXCR3-negative naive cells. TRBV-TRBJ usage was alike in naive CXCR3-negative and CXCR3-positive cells but differed in memory cells.

It was by 5' RACE with UMI labels that the TRB cDNA libraries were prepared. TCRdb re-called the 5' RACE reads and catalogs CDR3 proteins one per entry, DNA excluded. The sample data list nearly 110,000 distinct CDR3 sequences. CDR3 length: 13 amino acids. Germline values: CDR1 SEHNR, CDR2 FQNEAQ (reference sequence). For this clonotype: Its specificity is not known.

Naive CD8+ T cells showed a CD45RO-CCR7+CD27+CD95- phenotype. The TCR comes from a human donor in good health. Some clones in this sample may be carry-over from other donors' samples. The sequenced sample consisted of naive CXCR3+ CD8+ T cells from blood. As to subset: CD45RO-CCR7+CD27+CD95- naive CD8+ T cells expressing CXCR3 (TNR3+). The chain has TRBV7-9 and TRBJ1-2; TCRdb designates TRBD1, a call that cannot be tested without DNA. The CDR3 region is CASSSEGAKGYTF. Based on the CDR3 plus reference TRBV7-9 and TRBJ1-2, the full variable domain is DTGVSQNPRHKITKRGQNVTFRCDPISEHNRLYWYRQTLGQGPEFLTYFQNEAQLEKSRLLSDRFSAERPKGSFSTLEIQRTEQGDSAMYLCASSSEGAKGYTFGSGTRLTVV.